This T cell receptor (beta chain) was recorded in a study of T-cell reconstitution after alpha-beta-depleted transplantation in children. Study observations and caveats: A year had passed since transplant, and T-cell counts and diversity by then came mostly from newly produced T cells. Some patients showed high day-60 TCRbeta diversity, which derived from surviving recipient T cells and thymic progenitors. Several hundred expanded graft clones reportedly gave rise to the alpha-beta T cells present about two months after transplant.

Preparation of the TCRbeta library was carried out with unique molecular identifiers. Each CDR3 protein is one row after TCRdb ran MiXCR on the PCR reads. The sample includes over 200,000 distinct CDR3 sequences, about a tenth of them seen just once. This clonotype was observed many times. Its antigen is not identified. The CDR3 has 14 residues. Trimming took 5 bases from V and 1 from J, leaving 12 bases between them. The chain uses TRBV12-3 or TRBV12-4 and TRBJ2-7, with TRBD1 as a possible D gene (5 bases). The clonotype was recovered from a child in the first two years of life with acute myeloid leukemia, due to receive a stem cell transplant. The source material was PBMCs, sampled before TCRalphabeta/CD19-depleted stem cell transplant. CDR3 sequence reads: CASSLTTGSYEQYF. CDR3 bases: TGTGCCAGCAGTCTAACCACAGGTTCCTACGAGCAGTACTTC.